These 24 T cell receptor beta chains were all obtained from the same sample, sequenced in a study of response to subunit inactivated influenza vaccine. TCRdb used MiXCR to reprocess the RT-PCR reads, holding one entry per CDR3 protein. Among 400,000 to 650,000 distinct CDR3 sequences, roughly 7.9% were seen once, and the ten largest hold over 10%. The sample was PBMCs from blood, taken roughly 24 months after vaccination. These receptors were taken from a man aged 45 to 75 who received an inactivated influenza vaccine.

The V and J genes are TRBV13 and TRBJ2-1; 9 nucleotides align to TRBD1. CDR1 is PRHDT and CDR2 is FYEKMQ in the germline V gene (reference sequence). CDR3 length: 15 amino acids. The junction had 8 bases not matched to a gene; V was cut back by 6 bases and J by 5 bases. The CDR3 nucleotides read TGTGCCAGCAGTAGTCGGACAGGGGTAGACAATGAGCAGTTCTTC. This codes for CASSSRTGVDNEQFF.

This clonotype was observed a handful of times. J is TRBJ2-7 and V is TRBV6-2 or TRBV6-3; 12 bases agree with TRBD1. V was clipped by 4 bases and J by 6 bases; unmatched bases: 7. This CDR3 contains 15 residues. CDR1 and CDR2 (germline): MNHEY, SVGEGT. CDR3 bases: TGTGCCAGCAGTTTCTCGGGACAGGGGGCTGTCGAGCAGTACTTC. Its protein is CASSFSGQGAVEQYF.

The chain carries TRBV6-2 or TRBV6-3 and TRBJ1-5, with a weak D call TRBD1 (5 bases). The germline V gene has CDR1 MNHEY and CDR2 SVGEGT. Trimming cost V 2 bases and J 1 base, with 9 bases left between them. The CDR3 is 15 amino acids. This chain's CDR3 is CASSYRGRSNQPQHF. The CDR3 DNA sequence: TGTGCCAGCAGTTACCGGGGGAGAAGCAATCAGCCCCAGCATTTT.

The V gene is TRBV6-5, the J gene TRBJ2-1; 7 bases line up with TRBD2. Germline V gene sequence: CDR1 MNHEY, CDR2 SVGAGI. The length of the CDR3 is 14 residues. With V trimmed by 2 bases and J by 7 bases, 5 bases remained unmatched. The CDR3 region is CASSYRGGNNEQFF. The CDR3 nucleotides are TGTGCCAGCAGTTACCGCGGGGGAAATAATGAGCAGTTCTTC.

This clonotype has a count of ten or more. The gene calls are TRBV12-3 or TRBV12-4 and TRBJ2-3; D unresolved. The V gene lost 1 base and the J gene lost 9 bases, with 8 bases spanning the gap. The CDR3 contains 12 residues. The CDR3 reads CASSLDLGTQYF. CDR3 nucleotides: TGTGCCAGCAGTTTAGATCTGGGGACGCAGTATTTT.

The chain carries TRBV12-3 or TRBV12-4 and TRBJ2-2, with TRBD2 matching 8 bases. CDR3 size: 16 residues. After removal of 6 bases from V and 3 bases from J, the junction contained 9 bases not matched to a gene. CDR3 coding DNA: TGTGCCAGCAGAACCGGGAGGGCTAAGTACACCGGGGAGCTGTTTTTT. It is translated as CASRTGRAKYTGELFF.

The V and J genes are TRBV12-3 or TRBV12-4 and TRBJ2-2; the D is unclear. The V end lost 6 bases, the J end lost 6 bases, and 17 bases lay between the germline ends. The CDR3 runs to 15 residues. The DNA for the CDR3 is TGTGCCAGCAGGTCCGGGTCCCTAGGGTCCGGGGAGCTGTTTTTT. Translated: CASRSGSLGSGELFF.

V usage is TRBV5-1 and J usage is TRBJ2-7; TRBD2 matches at 11 bases. This CDR3 spans 15 amino acids. Per the germline V gene, CDR1 is SGHRS and CDR2 is YFSETQ. J lost 3 bases, V lost 3 bases, and 5 bases had no gene match. DNA for the CDR3: TGCGCCAGCAGCTCTAGCGGGGGGTCCATCTACGAGCAGTACTTC. As protein: CASSSSGGSIYEQYF.

The chain combines TRBV20-1 with TRBJ2-1; TRBD1 matches at 8 bases. V shed 4 bases, J shed 12 bases, and the junction held 11 bases outside the gene matches. The CDR3 runs to 13 residues. Looked up from germline, CDR1 is DFQATT and CDR2 is SNEGSKA (reference sequence). The CDR3 sequence is CSATRTGLEWQFF. The CDR3 bases are TGCAGTGCTACTAGGACAGGGTTGGAGTGGCAGTTCTTC.

The chain joins TRBV4-1 to TRBJ2-5, with D possibly being TRBD2 (5 bases). Germline CDR1 is MGHRA and CDR2 is YSYEKL. With 3 bases removed from V and 4 bases from J, the gap between germline ends came to 21 bases. The CDR3 sequence is 17 residues long. The chain's CDR3 is CASSHYRSGGFGETQYF. As DNA, the CDR3 is TGCGCCAGCAGCCACTACCGTTCAGGAGGATTCGGAGAGACCCAGTACTTC.

Only a few counts were recorded for this clonotype. The J gene is TRBJ2-3, the V gene TRBV20-1, with 11 bases lining up with TRBD2. Germline V lookup: CDR1 DFQATT, CDR2 SNEGSKA (reference sequence). The CDR3 sequence is 15 residues long. V lost 5 bases and J lost 6; bases outside the gene matches: 10. This CDR3 reads CSALAGGIWTDTQYF. CDR3 nucleotides: TGCAGTGCTCTAGCGGGGGGAATCTGGACGGATACGCAGTATTTT.

This clonotype was seen more than once but under ten times. This rearrangement joins TRBV11-2 to TRBJ2-3; no firm D call. This CDR3 comprises 14 residues. Germline CDR1 is SGHAT and CDR2 is FQNNGV. Between the trimmed V and J ends, which lost 0 bases and 2 bases, there was a span of 6 bases. CDR3 DNA sequence: TGTGCCAGCAGCTTAGAGGCCACCACAGATACGCAGTATTTT. Encoded protein: CASSLEATTDTQYF. Filled out from reference TRBV11-2 and TRBJ2-3, the complete variable domain reads EAGVAQSPRYKIIEKRQSVAFWCNPISGHATLYWYQQILGQGPKLLIQFQNNGVVDDSQLPKDRFSAERLKGVDSTLKIQPAKLEDSAVYLCASSLEATTDTQYFGPGTRLTVL.

The table lists this clonotype with many counts. The rearrangement uses TRBV28 and TRBJ1-2; possible D gene TRBD1, 6 bases. The CDR3 contains 15 residues. V dropped 6 bases and J dropped 2 bases, with 16 bases sitting between them. CDR1 is MDHEN, CDR2 SYDVKM, per germline. Here the CDR3 reads CASSLPRTGNYGYTF. The CDR3 coding sequence is TGTGCCAGCAGCCTACCCCGAACAGGGAACTATGGCTACACCTTC.

This chain links TRBV4-3 with TRBJ2-3; 9 nucleotides match TRBD2. CDR1 and CDR2 (germline): LGHNA, YSLEER. V shed 3 bases and J 4 bases; nucleotides not matched to a gene: 5. The CDR3 consists of 15 residues. Here the CDR3 DNA reads TGCGCCAGCAGCCAGATAGCGGGAGTAGCAGATACGCAGTATTTT. This codes for CASSQIAGVADTQYF.

The chain recombines TRBV10-3 with TRBJ2-1, with 13 bases that match TRBD2. The CDR3 covers 16 residues. From germline, CDR1 is ENHRY and CDR2 SYGVKD. V shed 4 bases, J shed 6 bases, and the junction held 6 bases outside the gene matches. The CDR3 is CAISVTSGGALNEQFF. The CDR3 DNA follows: TGTGCCATCAGTGTTACTAGCGGGGGGGCGCTCAATGAGCAGTTCTTC.

Only a few counts were recorded for this clonotype. The chain links TRBV20-1 to TRBJ1-5, with D maybe TRBD1 (6 bases). V was clipped by 6 bases and J by 6 bases, with 15 bases between them. The germline V gene encodes CDR1 DFQATT and CDR2 SNEGSKA (reference sequence). The CDR3 is 13 residues long. The CDR3 nucleotides read TGCAGTGCAGGTGAAGGGGGAGGTCAGCCCCAGCATTTT. Its protein is CSAGEGGGQPQHF.

With regard to this clonotype: This may stem from a read error, because a much larger clone lies one nucleotide away. V usage is TRBV7-2 and J usage is TRBJ1-1; 7 bases are shared with TRBD1. Germline loops: CDR1 SGHTA, CDR2 FQGNSA. J gave up 7 bases and V 5 bases, and 13 bases lay outside the gene matches. The CDR3 is made up of 15 amino acids. CDR3 DNA sequence: TGTACCAGCAGCCCGTCCCGGGACAGCCTCGGTGAAGCTTTCTTT. Translation gives CTSSPSRDSLGEAFF.

This clonotype has more than one count but fewer than ten. The chain carries TRBV7-2 and TRBJ2-3; unclear D gene. The germline CDR1 and CDR2 sequences are SGHTA and FQGNSA. CDR3 length equals 15 residues. The V end lost 4 bases, the J end lost 1 base, and 12 bases lay between the germline ends. The CDR3 region has the DNA TGTGCCAGCAGCTCTTCAACCCGGGGCACAGATACGCAGTATTTT. It codes for CASSSSTRGTDTQYF. Drawing the rest from reference TRBV7-2 and TRBJ2-3, the complete variable domain is GAGVSQSPSNKVTEKGKDVELRCDPISGHTALYWYRQSLGQGLEFLIYFQGNSAPDKSGLPSDRFSAERTGGSVSTLTIQRTQQEDSAVYLCASSSSTRGTDTQYFGPGTRLTVL.

The rearrangement links TRBV14 to TRBJ1-2; no reliable D call. Trimming removed 5 bases from V and 8 bases from J, with 15 bases in between. The V gene's germline CDR1 is SGHDN and CDR2 FVKESK. This CDR3 has 13 amino acids. CDR3 sequence reads: CASSVVNTGGYTF. The CDR3 nucleotides are TGTGCCAGCAGCGTCGTTAATACTGGCGGCTACACCTTC.

This clonotype appeared many times. This chain links TRBV20-1 with TRBJ2-7, with 8 bases lining up with TRBD2. V trimming: 3 bases; J trimming: 0 bases; junction bases outside the gene matches: 4. This CDR3 spans 14 amino acids. Germline V gives CDR1 DFQATT, CDR2 SNEGSKA (reference sequence). The CDR3 here is CSARGLEFSYEQYF. The CDR3 nucleotides read TGCAGTGCTAGGGGACTAGAATTCTCCTACGAGCAGTACTTC.

The V and J genes are TRBV3-1 and TRBJ2-2; D unresolved. The germline V gene encodes CDR1 LGHDT and CDR2 YNNKEL (reference sequence). The germline V and J ends were trimmed by 4 bases and 6 bases, with 15 bases remaining between them. CDR3 size: 15 residues. Here the CDR3 DNA reads TGTGCCAGCAGCCCCGGTTTAGTTAGTGCCGGGGAGCTGTTTTTT. This translates into CASSPGLVSAGELFF.

This clonotype was found a few times. The chain carries TRBV6-2 or TRBV6-3 and TRBJ2-4, with D unclear. The CDR3 runs to 16 residues. Trimming removed 2 bases at V and 0 bases at J, with 11 bases between. Germline V gene lookup returns CDR1 MNHEY and CDR2 SVGEGT. CDR3 sequence (DNA): TGTGCCAGCAGTTACCTGGTCAGGCTAGCCAAAAACATTCAGTACTTC. This codes for CASSYLVRLAKNIQYF.

The V gene is TRBV29-1, the J gene TRBJ2-7; tentative D call: TRBD1 (6 bases). Deletions cut 7 bases from V and 5 bases from J, with 18 bases between. This CDR3 is 13 amino acids long. The germline V gene has CDR1 SQVTM and CDR2 ANQGSEA. The CDR3 DNA reads as TGCAGCGCCGGTAGACAGGAGCTTAACGAGCAGTACTTC. This codes for CSAGRQELNEQYF.

This clonotype was counted at least ten times. This chain joins TRBV18 and TRBJ1-6; D not resolved. From germline, CDR1 is KGHSH and CDR2 LQKENI. This CDR3 is built from 15 residues. V lost 2 bases to trimming and J lost 3 bases, with 8 bases between them. The CDR3 sequence: CASSPYRDYNSPLHF. CDR3 DNA: TGTGCCAGCTCACCATACCGGGACTATAATTCACCCCTCCACTTT. Full variable domain (missing parts from reference TRBV18 and TRBJ1-6): NAGVMQNPRHLVRRRGQEARLRCSPMKGHSHVYWYRQLPEEGLKFMVYLQKENIIDESGMPKERFSAEFPKEGPSILRIQQVVRGDSAAYFCASSPYRDYNSPLHFGNGTRLTVT.